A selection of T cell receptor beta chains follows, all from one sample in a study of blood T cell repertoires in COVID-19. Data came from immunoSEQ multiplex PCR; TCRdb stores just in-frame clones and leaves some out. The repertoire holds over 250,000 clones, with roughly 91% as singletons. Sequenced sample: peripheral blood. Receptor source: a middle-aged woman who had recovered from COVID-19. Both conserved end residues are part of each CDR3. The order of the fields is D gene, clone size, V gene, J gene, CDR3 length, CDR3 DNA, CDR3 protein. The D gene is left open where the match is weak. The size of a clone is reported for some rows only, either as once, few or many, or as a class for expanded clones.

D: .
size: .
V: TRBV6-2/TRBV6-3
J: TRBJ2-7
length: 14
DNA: TGTGCCAGCAGTCCCCTCAAGCGCCTCTACGAGCAGTACTTC
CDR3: CASSPLKRLYEQYF

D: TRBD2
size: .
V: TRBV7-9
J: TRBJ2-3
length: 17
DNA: TGTGCCAGCAGCCAAGCGGGAGGGCCCTTTTTCGCAGATACGCAGTATTTT
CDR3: CASSQAGGPFFADTQYF

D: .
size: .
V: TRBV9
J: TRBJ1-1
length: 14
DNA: TGTGCCAGCAGCTACAGGGAAGGAGATACTGAAGCTTTCTTT
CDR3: CASSYREGDTEAFF

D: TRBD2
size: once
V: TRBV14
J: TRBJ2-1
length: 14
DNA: TGTGCCAGCAGGGCGGGAGATCCCTACAATGAGCAGTTCTTC
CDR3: CASRAGDPYNEQFF

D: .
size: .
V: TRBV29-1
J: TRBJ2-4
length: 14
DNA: TGCAGCGTTGGCCGGGCGGGGGCCAAAAACATTCAGTACTTC
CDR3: CSVGRAGAKNIQYF

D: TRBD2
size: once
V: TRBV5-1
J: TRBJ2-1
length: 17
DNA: TGCGCCAGCAGCTTGGGGGGTAGCGGGAGGGCCAGGGGTGAGCAGTTCTTC
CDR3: CASSLGGSGRARGEQFF

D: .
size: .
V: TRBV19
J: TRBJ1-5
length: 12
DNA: TGTGCCAGTAGTCCGGGACTACAGCCCCAGCATTTT
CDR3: CASSPGLQPQHF

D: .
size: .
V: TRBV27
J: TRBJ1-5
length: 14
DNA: TGTGCCAGCAGTTCGGTCCGTATGTATCAGCCCCAGCATTTT
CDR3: CASSSVRMYQPQHF

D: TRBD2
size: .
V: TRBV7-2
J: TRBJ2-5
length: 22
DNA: TGTGCCAGCAGCTTAGCGGGCCGAGGACTAGCTCAACTCCGCCGCCGAGGGGGGACCCAGTACTTC
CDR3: CASSLAGRGLAQLRRRGGTQYF

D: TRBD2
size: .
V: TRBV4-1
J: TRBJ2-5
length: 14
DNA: TGCGCCAGCAGCCAGGCGGGAGGGGCAGAGACCCAGTACTTC
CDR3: CASSQAGGAETQYF

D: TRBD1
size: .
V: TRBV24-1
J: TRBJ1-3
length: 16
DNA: TGTGCCACCACCGGATACGGGACAGCCTCTGGAAACACCATATATTTT
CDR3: CATTGYGTASGNTIYF

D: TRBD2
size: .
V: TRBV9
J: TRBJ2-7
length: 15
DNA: TGTGCCAGCAGCGTAGGGGCTAGCGGGAGTTCTGAGCAGTACTTC
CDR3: CASSVGASGSSEQYF

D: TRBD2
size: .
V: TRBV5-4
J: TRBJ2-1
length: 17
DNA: TGTGCCAGCAGCACCGGACTAGCGGGAGGGCCGGGGAATGAGCAGTTCTTC
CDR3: CASSTGLAGGPGNEQFF

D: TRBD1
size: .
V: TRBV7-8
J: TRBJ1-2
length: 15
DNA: TGTGCCAGCAGCTCGACTGACAGGGGGTCCTATGGCTACACCTTC
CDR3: CASSSTDRGSYGYTF

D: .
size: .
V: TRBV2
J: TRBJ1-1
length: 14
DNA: TGTGCCAGCAGGGGAATGGGGGGGAACACTGAAGCTTTCTTT
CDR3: CASRGMGGNTEAFF

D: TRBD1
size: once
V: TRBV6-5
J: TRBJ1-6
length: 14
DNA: TGTGCCAGCAGAAGGGGGACAGGCGGTTCACCCCTCCACTTT
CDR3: CASRRGTGGSPLHF

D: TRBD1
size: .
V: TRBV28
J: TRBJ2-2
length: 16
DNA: TGTGCCAGCAGCCGAACAGGGGCGGGCGGGTCCGGGGAGCTGTTTTTT
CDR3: CASSRTGAGGSGELFF

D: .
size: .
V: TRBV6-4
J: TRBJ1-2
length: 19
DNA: TGTGCCAGCAGTGACACAAAAGGCCGGAAGACTCCGCCCGACTATGGCTACACCTTC
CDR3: CASSDTKGRKTPPDYGYTF

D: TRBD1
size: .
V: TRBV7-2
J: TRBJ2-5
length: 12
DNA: TGTGCCAGCAGCTTGATACAGGGGGCCCAGTACTTC
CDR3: CASSLIQGAQYF

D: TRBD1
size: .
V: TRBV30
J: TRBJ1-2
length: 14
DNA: TGTGCCTGGAGCCCCCTCGGACAGGGGAGTGGCTACACCTTC
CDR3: CAWSPLGQGSGYTF

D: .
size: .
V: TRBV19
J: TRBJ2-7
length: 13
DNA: TGTGCCAGTAGTATAGGTGTGGGAGGCGAGCAGTACTTC
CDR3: CASSIGVGGEQYF

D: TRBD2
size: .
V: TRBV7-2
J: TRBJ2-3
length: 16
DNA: TGTGCCAGCAGCTTGGCGGGAGGGCTCCCCCCAGATACGCAGTATTTT
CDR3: CASSLAGGLPPDTQYF

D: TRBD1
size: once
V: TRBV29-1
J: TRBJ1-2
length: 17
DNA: TGCAGCGTTGAAGGGACCCTACAGGGGGCCCTTAACTATGGCTACACCTTC
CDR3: CSVEGTLQGALNYGYTF

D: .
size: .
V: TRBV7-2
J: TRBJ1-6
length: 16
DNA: TGTGCCAGCAGCTTTCTGCAGGGAATGAGTAATTCACCCCTCCACTTT
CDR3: CASSFLQGMSNSPLHF

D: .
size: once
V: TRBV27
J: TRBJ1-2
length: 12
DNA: TGTGCCAGCAGTGGGCGGGACGGGGGCTACACCTTC
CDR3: CASSGRDGGYTF

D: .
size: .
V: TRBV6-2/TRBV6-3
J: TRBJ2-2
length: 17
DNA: TGTGCCAGCAGTTACGTTCTCAGACAGGCGCGCACCGGGGAGCTGTTTTTT
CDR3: CASSYVLRQARTGELFF

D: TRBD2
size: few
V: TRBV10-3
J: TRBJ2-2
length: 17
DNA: TGTGCCATCAGCCAAAGGGGGACTAGCGGACCCACCGGGGAGCTGTTTTTT
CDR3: CAISQRGTSGPTGELFF

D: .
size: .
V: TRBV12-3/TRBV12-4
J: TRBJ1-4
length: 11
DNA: TGTGCCAGCAGCCTAAATGAAAAACTGTTTTTT
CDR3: CASSLNEKLFF

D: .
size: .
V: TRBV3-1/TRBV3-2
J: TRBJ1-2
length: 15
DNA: TGTGCCAGCAGCACAGGGCCGGGGTCTAACTATGGCTACACCTTC
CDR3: CASSTGPGSNYGYTF

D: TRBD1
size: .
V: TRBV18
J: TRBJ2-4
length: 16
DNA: TGTGCCAGCTCACCCTCGACAGGGGTAGCCAAAAACATTCAGTACTTC
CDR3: CASSPSTGVAKNIQYF

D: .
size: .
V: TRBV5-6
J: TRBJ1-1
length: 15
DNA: TGTGCCAGCAGCTTGCCCGGCCCCTCGGGCACTGAAGCTTTCTTT
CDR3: CASSLPGPSGTEAFF

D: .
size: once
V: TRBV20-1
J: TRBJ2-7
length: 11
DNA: TGCAGTGCTAGCCCTACCTACGAGCAGTACTTC
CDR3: CSASPTYEQYF

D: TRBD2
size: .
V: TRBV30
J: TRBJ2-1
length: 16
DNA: TGTGCCTGGAGTAAAGGACTAGCGGGAGGCGGGGATGAGCAGTTCTTC
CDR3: CAWSKGLAGGGDEQFF

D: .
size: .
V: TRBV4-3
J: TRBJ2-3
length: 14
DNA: TGCGCCAGCAGCCAAGGAGCCCTCACAGATACGCAGTATTTT
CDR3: CASSQGALTDTQYF

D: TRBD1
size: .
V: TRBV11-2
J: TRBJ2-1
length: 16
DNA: TGTGCCAGCAGCTTAGGGGGACAGGGGCACTACAATGAGCAGTTCTTC
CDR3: CASSLGGQGHYNEQFF

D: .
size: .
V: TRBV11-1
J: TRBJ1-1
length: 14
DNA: TGTGCCAGCAGCCCCCCGGGAGGGCACACTGAAGCTTTCTTT
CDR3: CASSPPGGHTEAFF

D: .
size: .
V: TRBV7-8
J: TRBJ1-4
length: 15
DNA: TGTGCCAGCAGCTCCCGGGGAGGGGTTGGGGAAAAACTGTTTTTT
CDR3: CASSSRGGVGEKLFF

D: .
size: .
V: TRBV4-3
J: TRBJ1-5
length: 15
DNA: TGCGCCAGCAGCCCCCAACGACAGTGGAATCAGCCCCAGCATTTT
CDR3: CASSPQRQWNQPQHF

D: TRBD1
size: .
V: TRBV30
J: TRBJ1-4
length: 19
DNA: TGTGCCTGGACCTCCGGCTTGGTTGGGGGGACAGGGGGAAATGAAAAACTGTTTTTT
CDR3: CAWTSGLVGGTGGNEKLFF

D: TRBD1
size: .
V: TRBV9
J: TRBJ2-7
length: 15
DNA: TGTGCCAGCAGCGTTGGACAGGGGGCTTCGGGTGAGCAGTACTTC
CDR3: CASSVGQGASGEQYF

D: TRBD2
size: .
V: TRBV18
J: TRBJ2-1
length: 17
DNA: TGTGCCAGCTCACCGGGACTAGCGGGAGTGTCCTACAATGAGCAGTTCTTC
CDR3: CASSPGLAGVSYNEQFF

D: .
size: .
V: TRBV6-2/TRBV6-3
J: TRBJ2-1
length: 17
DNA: TGTGCCAGCAGTTACCAAGCCCCAGGGGCTGCGTACAATGAGCAGTTCTTC
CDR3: CASSYQAPGAAYNEQFF

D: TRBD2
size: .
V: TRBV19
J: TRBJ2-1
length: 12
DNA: TGTGCCAGTAGTATGGGGACTAGCCGGCAGTTCTTC
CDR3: CASSMGTSRQFF

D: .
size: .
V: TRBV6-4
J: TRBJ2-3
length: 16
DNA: TGTGCCAGCAGCCCACGGGGAGGAGGGGGCCGGAATACGCAGTATTTT
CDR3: CASSPRGGGGRNTQYF

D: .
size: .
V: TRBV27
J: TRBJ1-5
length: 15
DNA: TGTGCCAGCAGTCCTACCGCCGGGGGGACTCAGCCCCAGCATTTT
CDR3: CASSPTAGGTQPQHF

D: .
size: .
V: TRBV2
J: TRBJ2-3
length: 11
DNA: TGTGCCGTCAGGGTCCCGGATACGCAGTATTTT
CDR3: CAVRVPDTQYF

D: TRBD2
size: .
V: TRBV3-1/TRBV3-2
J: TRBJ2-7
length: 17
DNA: TGTGCCAGCAGTCTGCTAGCGGGAGGTTTGGGGTCCTACGAGCAGTACTTC
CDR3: CASSLLAGGLGSYEQYF